The 12 T cell receptor beta chains below were found in one sample sequenced in a study of blood T cell repertoires in COVID-19. Libraries were prepared by immunoSEQ multiplex PCR; TCRdb keeps only in-frame clonotypes and omits some of them. Of around 270,000 clones listed, 70% to 90% are singletons. Sequenced sample: PBMCs or T cells enriched from blood (not recorded which). These receptor sequences come from a woman aged 30 to 39 who had recovered from COVID-19.

J is TRBJ1-4 and V is TRBV13; D is perhaps TRBD1 (6 bases). The V gene's germline CDR1 is PRHDT and CDR2 FYEKMQ (reference sequence). This CDR3 is built from 14 residues. The V gene lost 5 bases and the J gene lost 5 bases, with 12 bases spanning the gap. CDR3 region: CASSGGQTNEKLFF. The CDR3 bases are TGTGCCAGCAGCGGCGGACAGACGAATGAAAAACTGTTTTTT.

The rearrangement links TRBV7-9 to TRBJ1-4, with a weak D call TRBD1 (5 bases). This CDR3 comprises 16 residues. Trimming took off 6 bases at V and 7 bases at J, with 21 bases between the two ends. The germline V gene encodes CDR1 SEHNR and CDR2 FQNEAQ (reference sequence). CDR3 region: CASSTGGIEVGEKLFF. CDR3 nucleotides: TGTGCCAGCAGTACTGGGGGGATAGAGGTCGGTGAAAAACTGTTTTTT.

The chain carries TRBV28 and TRBJ1-5; possible D gene TRBD1, 5 bases. The CDR3 length is 13 residues. Germline V gene data show CDR1 as MDHEN and CDR2 as SYDVKM. The V end was cut by 5 bases, the J end by 7 bases, with 12 bases between. CDR3 protein: CASSAGPGQPQHF. The CDR3 DNA sequence: TGTGCCAGCAGTGCCGGGCCAGGGCAGCCCCAGCATTTT.

The CDR3 here is CASSLNAGGETQYF. The CDR3 nucleotides are TGTGCCAGCAGCTTAAATGCCGGAGGGGAGACCCAGTACTTC. The chain combines TRBV7-7 with TRBJ2-5, with D tentatively TRBD2 (6 bases). Germline V gene sequence: CDR1 SSHAT, CDR2 FNYEAQ (reference sequence). The V and J ends lost 2 bases and 5 bases respectively, with 12 bases between them. The CDR3 totals 14 residues.

Comments on this clone: A read error is possible here, since a much larger clone lies one base away. The V and J genes are TRBV19 and TRBJ2-7, with D perhaps TRBD1 (5 bases). Germline assignment: CDR1 LNHDA and CDR2 SQIVND (reference sequence). This CDR3 is built from 12 residues. Deletions cut 8 bases from V and 4 bases from J, with 12 bases between. This chain's CDR3 is CASGTDRYEQYF. CDR3 nucleotide sequence: TGTGCCAGTGGTACCGACAGATACGAGCAGTACTTC. Full variable domain (rest looked up from reference TRBV19 and TRBJ2-7): DGGITQSPKYLFRKEGQNVTLSCEQNLNHDAMYWYRQDPGQGLRLIYYSQIVNDFQKGDIAEGYSVSREKKESFPLTVTSAQKNPTAFYLCASGTDRYEQYFGPGTRLTVT.

The gene calls are TRBV20-1 and TRBJ2-1; possible D gene TRBD1, 6 bases. In germline, CDR1 is DFQATT, CDR2 SNEGSKA (reference sequence). Deletions cut 3 bases from V and 4 bases from J, with 16 bases between. There are 15 residues in the CDR3. The CDR3 is CSASHAGRGYNEQFF. The CDR3 DNA reads as TGCAGTGCTAGTCATGCCGGCAGGGGATACAATGAGCAGTTCTTC.

This chain uses TRBV7-2 with TRBJ2-1; 10 bases line up with TRBD2. This CDR3 contains 15 residues. Germline trimming cut 4 bases from V and 11 bases from J; bases unmatched to any gene: 11. Germline-derived CDR1 and CDR2 are SGHTA and FQGNSA. DNA of the CDR3: TGTGCCAGCAGCTCCGCAACGAGACTAGCGGGCCAGCAGTTCTTC. It translates to CASSSATRLAGQQFF.

CDR3 coding DNA: TGTGCCAGTAGTATGCCCAATCAGGGTCCGGGCTACACCTTC. Protein product: CASSMPNQGPGYTF. The V call is TRBV19, the J call TRBJ1-2, with a tentative D call TRBD1 (5 bases). With 3 bases removed from V and 8 bases from J, the gap between germline ends came to 16 bases. Germline CDR1 LNHDA, CDR2 SQIVND (reference sequence). The CDR3 length is 14 residues.

The chain recombines TRBV5-6 with TRBJ1-1, with TRBD1 identical over 7 bases. Trimming removed 2 bases from V and 2 bases from J; junction bases left unmatched: 3. This CDR3 spans 14 amino acids. From germline, CDR1 is SGHDT and CDR2 YYEEEE. The CDR3 is CASSFGTANTEAFF. The CDR3 DNA reads TGTGCCAGCAGCTTCGGGACAGCAAACACTGAAGCTTTCTTT.

This clone was picked up one time. The chain recombines TRBV7-2 with TRBJ2-7; 12 nucleotides match TRBD2. Germline values: CDR1 SGHTA, CDR2 FQGNSA. V lost 2 bases and J lost 3; bases outside the gene matches: 11. This CDR3 region has 18 residues. This CDR3 is CASSLRASGRAEIYEQYF. In DNA, the CDR3 is TGTGCCAGCAGCTTACGGGCTAGCGGGAGGGCAGAGATCTACGAGCAGTACTTC.

V is TRBV13 and J is TRBJ1-1, with TRBD1 matching 8 bases. J was trimmed by 4 bases and V by 4 bases; bases with no gene match: 14. Germline V lookup: CDR1 PRHDT, CDR2 FYEKMQ (reference sequence). CDR3 length: 17 amino acids. The CDR3 sequence: CASSYQRQGTWGTEAFF. CDR3 DNA: TGTGCCAGCAGCTACCAAAGACAGGGGACCTGGGGCACTGAAGCTTTCTTT.

This chain links TRBV10-1 with TRBJ1-6, with D tentatively TRBD1 (6 bases). The CDR3 extends over 15 amino acids. V was clipped by 6 bases and J by 10 bases, with 19 bases between them. Germline loops: CDR1 WNHNN, CDR2 SYGVQD (reference sequence). CDR3 coding DNA: TGCGCCAGCAGGGAAGATCGGCAGGGGCGATCACCCCTCCACTTT. Translating it yields CASREDRQGRSPLHF.